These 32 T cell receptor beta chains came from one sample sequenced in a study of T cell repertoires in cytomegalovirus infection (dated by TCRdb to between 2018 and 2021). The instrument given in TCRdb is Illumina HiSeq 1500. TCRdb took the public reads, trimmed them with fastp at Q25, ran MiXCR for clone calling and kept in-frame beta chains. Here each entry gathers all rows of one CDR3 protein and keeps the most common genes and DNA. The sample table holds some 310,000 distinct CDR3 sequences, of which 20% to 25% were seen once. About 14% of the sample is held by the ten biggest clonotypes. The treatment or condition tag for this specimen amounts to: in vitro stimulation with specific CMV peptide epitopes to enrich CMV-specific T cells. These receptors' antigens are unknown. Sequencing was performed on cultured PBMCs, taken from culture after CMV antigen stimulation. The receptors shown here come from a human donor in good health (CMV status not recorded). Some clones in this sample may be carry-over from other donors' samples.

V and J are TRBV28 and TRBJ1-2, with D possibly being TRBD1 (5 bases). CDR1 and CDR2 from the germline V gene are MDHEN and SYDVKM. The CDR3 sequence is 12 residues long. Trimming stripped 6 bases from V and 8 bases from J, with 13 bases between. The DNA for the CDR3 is TGTGCCAGCAGCCCTGGGACTCGCGGCTACACCTTC. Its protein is CASSPGTRGYTF.

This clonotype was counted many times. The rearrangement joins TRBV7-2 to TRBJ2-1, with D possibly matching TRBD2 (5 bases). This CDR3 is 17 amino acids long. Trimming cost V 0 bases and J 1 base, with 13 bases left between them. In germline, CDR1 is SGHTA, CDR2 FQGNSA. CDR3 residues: CASSLAQPRTSYNEQFF. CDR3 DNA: TGTGCCAGCAGCTTAGCCCAACCCCGGACTTCCTACAATGAGCAGTTCTTC.

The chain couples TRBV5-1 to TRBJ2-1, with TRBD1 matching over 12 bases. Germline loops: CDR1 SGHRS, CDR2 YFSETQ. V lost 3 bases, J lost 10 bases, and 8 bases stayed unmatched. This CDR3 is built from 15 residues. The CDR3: CASSSQGTGGTEQFF. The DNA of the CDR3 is TGCGCCAGCAGCTCGCAAGGGACAGGGGGCACCGAGCAGTTCTTC.

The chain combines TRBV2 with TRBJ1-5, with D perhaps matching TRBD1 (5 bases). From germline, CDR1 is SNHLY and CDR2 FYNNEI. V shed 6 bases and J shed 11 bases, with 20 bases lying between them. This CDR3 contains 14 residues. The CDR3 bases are TGTGCCAGCAGAGTAGACAGCGCCCTTTTAGCCCAGCATTTT. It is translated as CASRVDSALLAQHF.

The CDR3 spells CASSLGRLSAEQFF. CDR3 nucleotides: TGTGCCAGCAGCTTAGGCCGACTTTCGGCTGAGCAGTTCTTC. The J gene is TRBJ2-1, the V gene TRBV11-2; D is ambiguous. Germline V gene lookup returns CDR1 SGHAT and CDR2 FQNNGV. This CDR3 comprises 14 residues. The V and J ends lost 1 base and 9 bases respectively, with 13 bases between them. Together with reference TRBV11-2 and TRBJ2-1, the CDR3 gives the full variable domain: EAGVAQSPRYKIIEKRQSVAFWCNPISGHATLYWYQQILGQGPKLLIQFQNNGVVDDSQLPKDRFSAERLKGVDSTLKIQPAKLEDSAVYLCASSLGRLSAEQFFGPGTRLTVL.

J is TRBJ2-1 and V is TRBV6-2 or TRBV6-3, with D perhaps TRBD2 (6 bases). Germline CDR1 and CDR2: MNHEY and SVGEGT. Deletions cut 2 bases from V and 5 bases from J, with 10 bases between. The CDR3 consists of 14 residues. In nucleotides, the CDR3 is TGTGCCAGCAGTTACGGGAGGCTTAACAATGAGCAGTTCTTC. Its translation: CASSYGRLNNEQFF.

The CDR3 DNA sequence: TGTGCCAGCTCACCACCAACAGCCGACGATGAGCAGTTCTTC. This codes for CASSPPTADDEQFF. The V gene is TRBV18, the J gene TRBJ2-1; unclear D gene. The V and J ends lost 0 bases and 8 bases respectively, with 11 bases between them. CDR3 length: 14 residues. Germline CDR1 reads KGHSH; CDR2 reads LQKENI. The whole variable domain, remainder taken from reference TRBV18 and TRBJ2-1, is NAGVMQNPRHLVRRRGQEARLRCSPMKGHSHVYWYRQLPEEGLKFMVYLQKENIIDESGMPKERFSAEFPKEGPSILRIQQVVRGDSAAYFCASSPPTADDEQFFGPGTRLTVL.

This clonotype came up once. The DNA for the CDR3 is TGTGCCAGCAGGCTCAGGGGATTGGATCAGCCCCAGCATTTT. Translation: CASRLRGLDQPQHF. J is TRBJ1-5 and V is TRBV6-6; D may be TRBD1 (6 bases). The germline V gene has CDR1 MNHNY and CDR2 SVGAGI (reference sequence). This CDR3 spans 14 amino acids. Between the trimmed V and J ends, which lost 6 bases and 5 bases, there was a span of 14 bases.

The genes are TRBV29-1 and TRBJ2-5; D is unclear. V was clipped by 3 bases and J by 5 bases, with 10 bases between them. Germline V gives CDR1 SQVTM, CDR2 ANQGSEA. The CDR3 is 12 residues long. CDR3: CSVEGLAETQYF. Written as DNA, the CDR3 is TGCAGCGTTGAGGGATTAGCCGAGACCCAGTACTTC. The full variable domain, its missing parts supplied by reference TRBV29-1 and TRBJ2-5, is SAVISQKPSRDICQRGTSLTIQCQVDSQVTMMFWYRQQPGQSLTLIATANQGSEATYESGFVIDKFPISRPNLTFSTLTVSNMSPEDSSIYLCSVEGLAETQYFGPGTRLLVL.

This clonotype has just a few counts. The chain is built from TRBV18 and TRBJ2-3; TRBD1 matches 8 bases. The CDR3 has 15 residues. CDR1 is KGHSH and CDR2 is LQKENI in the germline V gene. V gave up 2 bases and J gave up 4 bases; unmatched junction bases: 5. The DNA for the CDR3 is TGTGCCAGCTCACCAGCGGGACAGGCCGCAGATACGCAGTATTTT. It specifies CASSPAGQAADTQYF. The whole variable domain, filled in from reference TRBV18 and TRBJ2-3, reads NAGVMQNPRHLVRRRGQEARLRCSPMKGHSHVYWYRQLPEEGLKFMVYLQKENIIDESGMPKERFSAEFPKEGPSILRIQQVVRGDSAAYFCASSPAGQAADTQYFGPGTRLTVL.

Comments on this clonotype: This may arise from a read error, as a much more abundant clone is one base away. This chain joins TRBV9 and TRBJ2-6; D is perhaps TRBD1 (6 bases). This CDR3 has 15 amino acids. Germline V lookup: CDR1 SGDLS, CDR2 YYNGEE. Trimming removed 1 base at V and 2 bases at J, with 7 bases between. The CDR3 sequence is CASSVQGTGANVLTF. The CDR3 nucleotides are TGTGCCAGCAGCGTACAGGGGACTGGGGCCAACGTCCTGACTTTC.

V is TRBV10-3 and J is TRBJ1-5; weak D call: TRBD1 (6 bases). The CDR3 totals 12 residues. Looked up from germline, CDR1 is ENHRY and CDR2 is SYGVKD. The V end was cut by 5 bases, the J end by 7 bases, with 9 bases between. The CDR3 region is CAISRGGQPQHF. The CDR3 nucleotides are TGTGCCATCAGTCGAGGGGGGCAGCCCCAGCATTTT.

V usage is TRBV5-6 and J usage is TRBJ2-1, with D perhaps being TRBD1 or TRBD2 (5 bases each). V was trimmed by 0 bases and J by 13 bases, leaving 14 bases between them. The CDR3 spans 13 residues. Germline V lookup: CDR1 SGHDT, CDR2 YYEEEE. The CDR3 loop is CASSLEGTPNQFF. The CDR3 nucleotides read TGTGCCAGCAGCTTGGAAGGGACGCCGAACCAGTTCTTC.

CDR3 DNA: TGTGCCAGCAGACGGGGGTATATGGAGCAGTACTTC. Amino acid sequence: CASRRGYMEQYF. The chain recombines TRBV28 with TRBJ2-7, with D possibly being TRBD2 (6 bases). The CDR3 is made up of 12 amino acids. The germline gives CDR1 MDHEN, CDR2 SYDVKM. V lost 6 bases and J lost 7, with 13 bases in between.

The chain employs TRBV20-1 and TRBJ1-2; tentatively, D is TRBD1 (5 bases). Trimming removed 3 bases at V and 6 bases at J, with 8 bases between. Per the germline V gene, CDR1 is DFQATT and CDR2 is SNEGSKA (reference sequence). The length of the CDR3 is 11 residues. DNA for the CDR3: TGCAGTGCTAGGGGGGTAAATGGCTACACCTTC. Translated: CSARGVNGYTF.

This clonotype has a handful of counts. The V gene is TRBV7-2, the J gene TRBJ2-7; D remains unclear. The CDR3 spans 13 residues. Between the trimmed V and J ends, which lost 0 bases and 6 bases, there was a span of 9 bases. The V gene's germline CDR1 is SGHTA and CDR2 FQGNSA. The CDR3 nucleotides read TGTGCCAGCAGCTTAGCCCCAGTGGCCGAGCAGTACTTC. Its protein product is CASSLAPVAEQYF.

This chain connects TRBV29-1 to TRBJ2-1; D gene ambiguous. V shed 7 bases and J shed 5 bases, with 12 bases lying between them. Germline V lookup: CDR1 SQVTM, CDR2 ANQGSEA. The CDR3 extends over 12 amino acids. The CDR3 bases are TGCAGCGACCGGGTCCACGACAATGAGCAGTTCTTC. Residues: CSDRVHDNEQFF.

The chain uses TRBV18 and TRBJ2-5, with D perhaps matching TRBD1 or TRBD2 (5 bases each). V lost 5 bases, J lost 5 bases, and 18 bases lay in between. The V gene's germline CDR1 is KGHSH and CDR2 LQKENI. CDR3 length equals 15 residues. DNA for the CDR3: TGTGCCAGCTCATCGGGACCTTCGGACGGGGAGACCCAGTACTTC. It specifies CASSSGPSDGETQYF.

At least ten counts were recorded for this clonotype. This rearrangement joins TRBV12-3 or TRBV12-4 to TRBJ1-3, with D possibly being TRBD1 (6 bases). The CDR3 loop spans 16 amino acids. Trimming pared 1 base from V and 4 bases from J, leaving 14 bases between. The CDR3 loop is CASSLGQTGLGNTIYF. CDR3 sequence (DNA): TGTGCCAGCAGTTTAGGGCAGACAGGTCTGGGAAACACCATATATTTT.

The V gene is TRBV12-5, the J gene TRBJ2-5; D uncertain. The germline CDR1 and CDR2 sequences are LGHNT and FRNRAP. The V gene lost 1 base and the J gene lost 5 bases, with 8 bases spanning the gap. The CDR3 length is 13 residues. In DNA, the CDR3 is TGTGCTAGTGGTTTGGGGGTCGTGGAGACCCAGTACTTC. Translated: CASGLGVVETQYF.

The CDR3 loop is CASSLSDGYNEQFF. The DNA of the CDR3 is TGTGCCAGCAGTTTATCTGACGGCTACAATGAGCAGTTCTTC. V gene TRBV28 combines with J gene TRBJ2-1, with D unclear. The CDR3 covers 14 residues. Germline-derived CDR1 and CDR2 are MDHEN and SYDVKM. Trimming removed 1 base at V and 3 bases at J, with 7 bases between.

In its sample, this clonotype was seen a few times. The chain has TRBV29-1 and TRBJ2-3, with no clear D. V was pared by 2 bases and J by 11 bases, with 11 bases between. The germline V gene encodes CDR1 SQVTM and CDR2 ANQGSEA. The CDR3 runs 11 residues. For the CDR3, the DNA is TGCAGCGTTGAAATCCAGACACGGCAGTATTTT. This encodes CSVEIQTRQYF.

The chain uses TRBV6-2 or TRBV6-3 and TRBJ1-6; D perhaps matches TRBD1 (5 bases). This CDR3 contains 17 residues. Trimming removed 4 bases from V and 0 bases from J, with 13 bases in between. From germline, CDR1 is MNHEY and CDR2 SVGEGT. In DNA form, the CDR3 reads TGTGCCAGCAGTTGGGACGGACGAACCTCCTATAATTCACCCCTCCACTTT. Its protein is CASSWDGRTSYNSPLHF.

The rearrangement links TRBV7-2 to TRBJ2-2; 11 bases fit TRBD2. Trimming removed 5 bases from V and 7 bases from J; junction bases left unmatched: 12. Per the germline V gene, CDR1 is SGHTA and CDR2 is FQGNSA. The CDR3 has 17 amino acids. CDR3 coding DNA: TGTGCCAGCAGCCTTAATAGACTAGCGGGAAAGGGCGGGGAGCTGTTTTTT. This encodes CASSLNRLAGKGGELFF.

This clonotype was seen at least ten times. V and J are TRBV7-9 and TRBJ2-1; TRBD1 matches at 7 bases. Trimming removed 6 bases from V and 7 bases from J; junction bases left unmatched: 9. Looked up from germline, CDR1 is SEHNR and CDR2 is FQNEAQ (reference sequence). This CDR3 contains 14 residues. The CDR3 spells CASSLQGKGNEQFF. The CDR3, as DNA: TGTGCCAGCAGTTTACAGGGGAAAGGGAATGAGCAGTTCTTC.

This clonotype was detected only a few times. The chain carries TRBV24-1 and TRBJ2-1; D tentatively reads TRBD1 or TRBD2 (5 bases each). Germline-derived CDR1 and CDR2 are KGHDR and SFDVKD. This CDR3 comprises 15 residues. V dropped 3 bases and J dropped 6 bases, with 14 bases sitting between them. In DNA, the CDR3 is TGTGCCACCAGTGATGGGGGTCCCGAAGGCAATGAGCAGTTCTTC. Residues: CATSDGGPEGNEQFF.

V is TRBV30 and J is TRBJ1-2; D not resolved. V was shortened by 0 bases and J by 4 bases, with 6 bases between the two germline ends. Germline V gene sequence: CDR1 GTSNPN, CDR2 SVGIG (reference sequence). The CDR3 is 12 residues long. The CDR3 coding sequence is TGTGCCTGGAGTGTACAAGCCTATGGCTACACCTTC. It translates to CAWSVQAYGYTF.

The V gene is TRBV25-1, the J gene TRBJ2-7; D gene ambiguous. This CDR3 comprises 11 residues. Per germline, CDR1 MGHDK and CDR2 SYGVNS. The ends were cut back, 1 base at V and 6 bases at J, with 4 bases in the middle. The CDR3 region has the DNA TGTGCCAGCAGTGAATTTCTCGAGCAGTACTTC. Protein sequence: CASSEFLEQYF.

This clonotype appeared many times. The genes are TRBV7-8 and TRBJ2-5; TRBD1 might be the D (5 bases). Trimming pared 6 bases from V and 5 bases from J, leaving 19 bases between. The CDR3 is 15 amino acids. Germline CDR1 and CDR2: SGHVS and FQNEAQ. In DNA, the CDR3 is TGTGCCAGCAGGCTAGTGGGTAGGGGTGCGGAGACCCAGTACTTC. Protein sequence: CASRLVGRGAETQYF.

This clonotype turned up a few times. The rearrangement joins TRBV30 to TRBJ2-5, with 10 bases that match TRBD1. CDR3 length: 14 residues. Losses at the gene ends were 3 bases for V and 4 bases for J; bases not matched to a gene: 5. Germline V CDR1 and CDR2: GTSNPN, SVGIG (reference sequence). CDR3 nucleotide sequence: TGTGCCTGGAGAGACCGGACAGGGGGAGAGACCCAGTACTTC. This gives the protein CAWRDRTGGETQYF. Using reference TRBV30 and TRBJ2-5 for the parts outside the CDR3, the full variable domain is SQTIHQWPATLVQPVGSPLSLECTVEGTSNPNLYWYRQAAGRGLQLLFYSVGIGQISSEVPQNLSASRPQDRQFILSSKKLLLSDSGFYLCAWRDRTGGETQYFGPGTRLLVL.

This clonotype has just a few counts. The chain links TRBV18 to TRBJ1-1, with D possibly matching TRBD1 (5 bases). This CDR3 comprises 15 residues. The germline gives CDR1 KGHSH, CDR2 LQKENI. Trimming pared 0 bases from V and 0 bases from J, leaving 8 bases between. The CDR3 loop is CASSPPGLMNTEAFF. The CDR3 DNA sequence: TGTGCCAGCTCACCACCGGGACTGATGAACACTGAAGCTTTCTTT.

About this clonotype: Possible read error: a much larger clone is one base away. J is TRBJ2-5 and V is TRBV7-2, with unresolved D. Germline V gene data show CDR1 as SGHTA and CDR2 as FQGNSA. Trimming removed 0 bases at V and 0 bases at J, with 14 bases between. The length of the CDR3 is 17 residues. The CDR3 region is CASSLARTPTYQETQYF. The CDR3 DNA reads TGTGCCAGCAGCTTAGCTAGGACCCCAACGTACCAAGAGACCCAGTACTTC.